The entry below gives a single T cell receptor (beta chain) sequence along with its context. V gave up 4 bases and J gave up 3 bases, with 11 bases separating them. The CDR3 is 14 amino acids. Per germline, CDR1 SGHDT and CDR2 YYEEEE. Some clones are missing from TCRdb's copy, which holds only in-frame ones; the method was immunoSEQ multiplex PCR. The sample has about 140,000 clones; around 82% are singletons. The sample is drawn from a study of blood T cell repertoires in COVID-19. This receptor was taken from a woman in her forties or fifties with acute or convalescent COVID-19. The rearrangement uses TRBV5-6 and TRBJ1-5; no firm D call. Sequenced: peripheral blood. The chain's CDR3 is CASSLPSYNQPQHF. Written as DNA, the CDR3 is TGTGCCAGCAGCCTCCCCTCCTACAATCAGCCCCAGCATTTT.